The subject of this entry is one T cell receptor (beta chain). Antigen: not known. A multiplex PCR was run with 60 Vbeta primers and 13 Jbeta primers. TCRdb's copy holds only in-frame clones and misses some; the assay was immunoSEQ multiplex PCR. The sample gives about 59,000 clones, about four fifths of which show up once; 3% to 4.5% is in the top ten. The CDR3 has 15 amino acids. Germline-derived CDR1 and CDR2 are SGHRS and YFSETQ. J was trimmed by 4 bases and V by 1 base; bases with no gene match: 7. The data originate from a study of cytomegalovirus exposure and HLA in healthy donors. Whole-study findings and limits: In a later analysis, the majority of CMV-associated beta chains seemingly showed HLA restriction. High sensitivity and specificity were reportedly achieved when the classifier diagnosed cytomegalovirus status.

The chain is built from TRBV5-1 and TRBJ2-5, with TRBD1 identical over 7 bases. This clonotype originated in a woman in her thirties or forties in good health and CMV-seronegative. Sequenced material: PBMCs. CDR3 in DNA: TGCGCCAGCAGCTTGAATACAGGGGATGGAGAGACCCAGTACTTC. Translating gives CASSLNTGDGETQYF.